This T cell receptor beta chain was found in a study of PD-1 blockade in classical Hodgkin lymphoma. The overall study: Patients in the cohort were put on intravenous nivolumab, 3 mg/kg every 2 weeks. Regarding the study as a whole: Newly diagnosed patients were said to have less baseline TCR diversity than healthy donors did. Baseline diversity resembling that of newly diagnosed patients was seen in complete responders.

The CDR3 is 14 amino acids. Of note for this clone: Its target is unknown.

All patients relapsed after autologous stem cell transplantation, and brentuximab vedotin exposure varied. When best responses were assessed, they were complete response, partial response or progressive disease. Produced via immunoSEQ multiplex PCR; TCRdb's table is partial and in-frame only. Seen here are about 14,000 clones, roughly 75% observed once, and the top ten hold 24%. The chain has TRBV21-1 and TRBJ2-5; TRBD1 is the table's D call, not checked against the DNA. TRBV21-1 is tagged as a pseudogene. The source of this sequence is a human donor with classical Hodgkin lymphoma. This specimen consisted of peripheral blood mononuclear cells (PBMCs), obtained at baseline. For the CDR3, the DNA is TGTGCCAGCAGCAATCGGACAGTTCAAGAGACCCAGTACTTC. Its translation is CASSNRTVQETQYF.